A single sample is the source of the 25 T cell receptor beta chains below, sequenced in a study of cytomegalovirus exposure and HLA in healthy donors. The PCR employed 60 Vbeta primers together with 13 Jbeta primers. Only in-frame clones appear in the TCRdb table, and some are missing; sequencing was by immunoSEQ multiplex PCR. In the table there are approximately 160,000 clones, over 70% of which are singletons. The sequenced sample was PBMCs. The receptors were sampled from a male donor in good health and CMV-seropositive.

As to this clone: Other DNA sequences within the sample encode an identical CDR3. The chain uses TRBV7-2 and TRBJ2-2; TRBD2 matches 14 bases. J lost 2 bases, V lost 6 bases, and 11 bases had no gene match. Germline V gene data show CDR1 as SGHTA and CDR2 as FQGNSA. The CDR3 loop spans 19 amino acids. The CDR3 loop reads CASRLQPGLAGVNTGELFF. The CDR3, as DNA: TGTGCCAGCAGACTCCAGCCGGGACTAGCGGGGGTTAACACCGGGGAGCTGTTTTTT.

This rearrangement joins TRBV11-3 to TRBJ2-7; possible D gene TRBD1, 6 bases. Germline CDR1 SGHNT, CDR2 YENEEA. Trimming stripped 5 bases from V and 5 bases from J, with 13 bases between. The CDR3 totals 13 residues. CDR3 in amino acids: CASSQTGRHEQYF. The CDR3 nucleotides are TGTGCCAGCAGCCAGACAGGCAGGCACGAGCAGTACTTC.

V usage is TRBV2 and J usage is TRBJ2-1; 7 bases are a match to TRBD2. Losses at the gene ends were 8 bases for V and 0 bases for J; bases not matched to a gene: 4. The germline V gene has CDR1 SNHLY and CDR2 FYNNEI. This CDR3 contains 14 residues. CDR3 DNA sequence: TGTGCCAGCCGGGGGGACCCCTCCTACAATGAGCAGTTCTTC. This encodes CASRGDPSYNEQFF. The variable domain in full, with the rest retrieved from reference TRBV2 and TRBJ2-1, is EPEVTQTPSHQVTQMGQEVILRCVPISNHLYFYWYRQILGQKVEFLVSFYNNEISEKSEIFDDQFSVERPDGSNFTLKIRSTKLEDSAMYFCASRGDPSYNEQFFGPGTRLTVL.

The V gene is TRBV5-4, the J gene TRBJ2-7; D call uncertain. CDR1 is SGHNT, CDR2 YYREEE, per germline (reference sequence). The CDR3 runs 14 residues. V was cut by 0 bases and J by 0 bases, with 7 bases left in between. CDR3 loop: CASSLEQSSYEQYF. Here the CDR3 DNA reads TGTGCCAGCAGCTTGGAACAGAGCTCCTACGAGCAGTACTTC.

This chain uses TRBV2 with TRBJ2-7; 11 positions match TRBD2. The germline CDR1 and CDR2 sequences are SNHLY and FYNNEI. After removal of 2 bases from V and 3 bases from J, the junction contained 6 bases not matched to a gene. This CDR3 contains 16 residues. The CDR3, as DNA: TGTGCCAGCAGTGAACACACTAGCGGGGGAAACTACGAGCAGTACTTC. Translating gives CASSEHTSGGNYEQYF.

The chain recombines TRBV4-3 with TRBJ2-6; no clear D gene. Germline-derived CDR1 and CDR2 are LGHNA and YSLEER. Trimming shortened V by 0 bases and J by 2 bases, and 8 bases separated the two germline ends. CDR3 length equals 16 residues. The CDR3 DNA is TGCGCCAGCAGCCAAGATCATGGGCCTGGGGCCAACGTCCTGACTTTC. Protein: CASSQDHGPGANVLTF.

V and J are TRBV13 and TRBJ1-2, with 9 positions matching TRBD1. V shed 5 bases and J 8 bases; nucleotides not matched to a gene: 6. The germline V gene has CDR1 PRHDT and CDR2 FYEKMQ (reference sequence). This CDR3 has 13 amino acids. CDR3 DNA sequence: TGTGCCAGCAGCCGGACAGGGGTGGGCGGCTACACCTTC. This translates into CASSRTGVGGYTF. The full variable domain, its missing parts supplied by reference TRBV13 and TRBJ1-2, is AAGVIQSPRHLIKEKRETATLKCYPIPRHDTVYWYQQGPGQDPQFLISFYEKMQSDKGSIPDRFSAQQFSDYHSELNMSSLELGDSALYFCASSRTGVGGYTFGSGTRLTVV.

CDR3 nucleotides: TGTGCCAGCAGCCCCCCCGGGGGAAGGGTGGGGAGAACGAACACTGAAGCTTTCTTT. Protein product: CASSPPGGRVGRTNTEAFF. V gene TRBV11-2 combines with J gene TRBJ1-1; D is possibly TRBD1 (5 bases). V lost 5 bases, J lost 1 base, and 26 bases lay in between. This CDR3 contains 19 residues. CDR1 SGHAT and CDR2 FQNNGV come from the germline V gene. Variable domain in full (rest from reference TRBV11-2 and TRBJ1-1): EAGVAQSPRYKIIEKRQSVAFWCNPISGHATLYWYQQILGQGPKLLIQFQNNGVVDDSQLPKDRFSAERLKGVDSTLKIQPAKLEDSAVYLCASSPPGGRVGRTNTEAFFGQGTRLTVV.

The table lists this clone with a few counts. The chain has TRBV6-1 and TRBJ1-1, with unresolved D. Trimming removed 5 bases at V and 0 bases at J, with 4 bases between. The length of the CDR3 is 12 residues. The V gene's germline CDR1 is MNHNS and CDR2 SASEGT. DNA for the CDR3: TGTGCCAGCAGTTTCATGAACACTGAAGCTTTCTTT. Amino acids: CASSFMNTEAFF.

V usage is TRBV5-1 and J usage is TRBJ2-7; D ambiguous. CDR1 and CDR2 (germline): SGHRS, YFSETQ. V gave up 0 bases and J gave up 2 bases, with 6 bases separating them. The CDR3 loop spans 13 amino acids. The CDR3, as DNA: TGCGCCAGCAGCTTGGACGGAGCCTACGAGCAGTACTTC. It yields the protein CASSLDGAYEQYF.

The rearrangement joins TRBV15 to TRBJ2-5; maybe TRBD1 (5 bases). The last part of the DNA fits TRBJ2-7 better; the J call may be wrong. Germline V lookup: CDR1 LNHNV, CDR2 YYDKDF (reference sequence). The CDR3 is made up of 13 amino acids. CDR3 protein: CATMKIGAYEQYF. The CDR3 DNA is TGTGCCACCATGAAAATAGGGGCGTACGAGCAGTACTTC.

As regards this clone: Since the CDR3 does not end with the conserved phenylalanine or tryptophan, this likely comes from a read error. Because the CDR3's place on the DNA is in doubt, the DNA is left out and the CDR3 is given as listed by TCRdb. Different DNA sequences within this sample yield the same CDR3. J is TRBJ1-2 and V is TRBV27. The germline V gene encodes CDR1 MNHEY and CDR2 SMNVEV (reference sequence). With termini counted, the CDR3 has 10 amino acids. The CDR3 region is CASGLGLAFA.

V and J are TRBV5-4 and TRBJ2-7, with 8 nucleotides matching TRBD2. Germline assignment: CDR1 SGHNT and CDR2 YYREEE (reference sequence). The CDR3 has 16 residues. V was pared by 4 bases and J by 4 bases, with 13 bases of the junction left unmatched. The CDR3: CASSPEARGGYYEQYF. Here the CDR3 DNA reads TGTGCCAGCAGCCCCGAAGCCCGGGGGGGCTATTACGAGCAGTACTTC.

Note on this clone: The same CDR3 can be traced to other DNA sequences in this sample. The V gene is TRBV27, the J gene TRBJ2-1, with a tentative D call TRBD1 (6 bases). This CDR3 comprises 15 residues. Trimming removed 3 bases from V and 4 bases from J, with 13 bases in between. CDR1 is MNHEY, CDR2 SMNVEV, per germline (reference sequence). CDR3 nucleotide sequence: TGTGCCAGCAGTTTGTCGGACAGCCCGTACAATGAGCAGTTCTTC. This encodes CASSLSDSPYNEQFF.

V usage is TRBV19 and J usage is TRBJ2-7; tentative D call: TRBD1 (6 bases). Germline V lookup: CDR1 LNHDA, CDR2 SQIVND (reference sequence). The CDR3 sequence is 15 residues long. The V and J ends lost 2 bases and 3 bases respectively, with 14 bases between them. CDR3 nucleotides: TGTGCCAGTAGTATAAAGCTACAGGGTTACTACGAGCAGTACTTC. Translating gives CASSIKLQGYYEQYF. Variable domain in full (rest from reference TRBV19 and TRBJ2-7): DGGITQSPKYLFRKEGQNVTLSCEQNLNHDAMYWYRQDPGQGLRLIYYSQIVNDFQKGDIAEGYSVSREKKESFPLTVTSAQKNPTAFYLCASSIKLQGYYEQYFGPGTRLTVT.

The chain uses TRBV5-6 and TRBJ1-6; 7 bases line up with TRBD1. The CDR3 loop spans 14 amino acids. J lost 7 bases, V lost 4 bases, and 5 bases had no gene match. CDR1 and CDR2 from the germline V gene are SGHDT and YYEEEE. CDR3 amino acids: CASSPQGLNSPLHF. DNA of the CDR3: TGTGCCAGCAGCCCACAGGGGCTAAATTCACCCCTCCACTTT.

This chain joins TRBV7-6 and TRBJ2-3; TRBD2 matches at 10 bases. The germline CDR1 and CDR2 sequences are SGHVS and FNYEAQ. The CDR3 has 16 residues. With V trimmed by 3 bases and J by 4 bases, 7 bases remained unmatched. The CDR3 region is CASSLMLAGVPDTQYF. CDR3 nucleotides: TGTGCCAGCAGCTTGATGCTAGCGGGGGTACCAGATACGCAGTATTTT.

The chain uses TRBV5-5 and TRBJ1-2; D gene unclear. CDR3 length: 12 residues. CDR1 SGHKS and CDR2 YYEKEE come from the germline V gene (reference sequence). With 2 bases removed from V and 8 bases from J, the gap between germline ends came to 10 bases. CDR3 amino acids: CASSLNSGGYTF. The CDR3 DNA reads as TGTGCCAGCAGCTTAAACAGCGGAGGCTACACCTTC.

The rearrangement uses TRBV2 and TRBJ1-3; D unresolved. V dropped 4 bases and J dropped 0 bases, with 7 bases sitting between them. CDR3 length: 14 residues. Germline assignment: CDR1 SNHLY and CDR2 FYNNEI. As DNA, the CDR3 is TGTGCCAGCAGTGGCATTAGCTCTGGAAACACCATATATTTT. This translates into CASSGISSGNTIYF.

The CDR3 bases are TGTGCCAGCAGCCGCGGGACAGGGGGCGGGTATGAGCAGTTCTTC. Residues: CASSRGTGGGYEQFF. The genes are TRBV7-6 and TRBJ2-1; 12 bases line up with TRBD1. The CDR3 covers 15 residues. V gave up 5 bases and J gave up 8 bases; unmatched junction bases: 7. Germline CDR1 and CDR2: SGHVS and FNYEAQ.

The genes are TRBV5-1 and TRBJ2-2, with D maybe TRBD2 (6 bases). Germline CDR1 is SGHRS and CDR2 is YFSETQ. The V end lost 4 bases, the J end lost 0 bases, and 13 bases lay between the germline ends. This CDR3 has 16 amino acids. CDR3 bases: TGCGCCAGCAGCAGGATCGGGGGATCGAACACCGGGGAGCTGTTTTTT. Protein sequence: CASSRIGGSNTGELFF. Full variable domain (remainder filled in from reference TRBV5-1 and TRBJ2-2): KAGVTQTPRYLIKTRGQQVTLSCSPISGHRSVSWYQQTPGQGLQFLFEYFSETQRNKGNFPGRFSGRQFSNSRSEMNVSTLELGDSALYLCASSRIGGSNTGELFFGEGSRLTVL.

This chain links TRBV5-1 with TRBJ2-3; D is possibly TRBD1 (5 bases). CDR3 length: 17 residues. The germline gives CDR1 SGHRS, CDR2 YFSETQ. V lost 1 base to trimming and J lost 4 bases, with 19 bases between them. The CDR3 sequence is CASSLMRLNLGADTQYF. Written as DNA, the CDR3 is TGCGCCAGCAGCTTGATGCGTTTGAATTTAGGGGCAGATACGCAGTATTTT.

The genes are TRBV7-9 and TRBJ2-7, with D tentatively TRBD1 (6 bases). Trimming removed 6 bases at V and 4 bases at J, with 31 bases between. This CDR3 is 19 amino acids long. The V gene's germline CDR1 is SEHNR and CDR2 FQNEAQ (reference sequence). Here the CDR3 reads CASSSPPGQNGRAVYEQYF. CDR3 nucleotide sequence: TGTGCCAGCAGTTCTCCGCCGGGACAAAACGGGCGGGCCGTTTACGAGCAGTACTTC.

This clone is a singleton in its sample. V and J are TRBV7-9 and TRBJ2-7; no clear D. V lost 3 bases to trimming and J lost 5 bases, with 8 bases between them. Germline V CDR1 and CDR2: SEHNR, FQNEAQ (reference sequence). The CDR3 is 12 amino acids. CDR3 in amino acids: CASSFVQNEQYF. In DNA form, the CDR3 reads TGTGCCAGCAGCTTCGTGCAGAACGAGCAGTACTTC.

The chain combines TRBV5-1 with TRBJ1-5; possible D gene TRBD1, 5 bases. The V end lost 0 bases, the J end lost 0 bases, and 10 bases lay between the germline ends. The germline V gene has CDR1 SGHRS and CDR2 YFSETQ. This CDR3 has 16 amino acids. The CDR3: CASSLGGGNSNQPQHF. DNA of the CDR3: TGCGCCAGCAGCTTGGGGGGCGGTAATAGCAATCAGCCCCAGCATTTT.